The 22 T cell receptor beta chains presented below share a single source sample, sequenced in a study of T cells in women clearing cervical HPV infection. Clones were sequenced by immunoSEQ multiplex PCR, and TCRdb holds only the in-frame ones, with some missing. Here the sample table reports about 48,000 clones. The sample consisted of blood buffy coat. The receptor set was obtained from a woman between 18 and 69 years old with a cervical HPV16 infection that either progressed to CIN3+ or cleared (not recorded which).

Note on this clone: Sequence at one end of the junction differs from germline and may be a read error. The read falls 3 residues short of the CDR3 end, and the missing part is taken from the germline J gene. The chain has TRBV4-2 and TRBJ2-7; no definite D call. The CDR3 sequence is 15 residues long. The germline V gene has CDR1 LGHNA and CDR2 YNFKEQ. CDR3 DNA (partial): TGCGCCAGCAGCCGACAAAGGTCAAGCTCCTACGAG. It encodes CASSRQRSSSYE. The full CDR3 reads CASSRQRSSSYEQYF.

As regards this clone: The CDR3 end is not reached by the read, which stops 3 residues before it; the germline J gene fills it in. The rearrangement uses TRBV12-3 or TRBV12-4 and TRBJ2-7; no clear D gene. V was trimmed by 2 bases and J by 3 bases, leaving 11 bases between them. CDR3 length: 14 residues. The CDR3 here is CASSLRATNYEQYF. CDR3 bases read: TGTGCCAGCAGTTTAAGGGCTACCAACTACGAG.

Regarding this clone: The CDR3 extends 3 residues past the end of the read, so its final part is completed from the germline J gene. The V gene is TRBV7-3, the J gene TRBJ1-2, with TRBD1 matching 7 bases. Germline V gene data show CDR1 as SGHTA and CDR2 as FQGTGA. The CDR3 runs 14 residues. The CDR3 reads CASSSDPTGSGYTF. CDR3 DNA (partial): TGTGCCAGCAGCTCAGACCCGACAGGGTCCGGC.

With respect to this clone: The read terminates 3 residues ahead of where the CDR3 ends, so the germline J gene completes it. The chain has TRBV13 and TRBJ1-3; D not resolved. The germline V gene has CDR1 PRHDT and CDR2 FYEKMQ (reference sequence). V lost 5 bases, J lost 5 bases, and 7 bases lay in between. The CDR3 is 12 residues long. Incomplete CDR3 DNA: TGTGCCAGCAGCCCTGACAGAAACACC. It encodes CASSPDRNT. The full CDR3 is CASSPDRNTIYF.

About this clone itself: The read terminates 3 residues ahead of where the CDR3 ends, so the germline J gene completes it. The rearrangement links TRBV20-1 to TRBJ2-4, with 14 bases lining up with TRBD2. The CDR3 spans 16 residues. The J segment lost 1 base and the V segment lost 6 bases, leaving 5 bases of the junction unmatched. Germline V gene lookup returns CDR1 DFQATT and CDR2 SNEGSKA (reference sequence). The CDR3 protein is CSAMRTSGRAKNIQYF. CDR3 bases read: TGCAGTGCCATGCGGACTAGCGGGAGGGCCAAAAACATT.

About this clone: Read sequence stops 3 residues before the CDR3 end, and the germline J gene provides the missing end. This rearrangement joins TRBV6-2 or TRBV6-3 to TRBJ1-4; D is uncertain. V lost 2 bases to trimming and J lost 7 bases, with 14 bases between them. Germline lookup yields CDR1 MNHEY and CDR2 SVGEGT. The CDR3 is made up of 15 amino acids. The CDR3 sequence: CASSYGAGKAEKLFF. Incomplete CDR3 DNA: TGTGCCAGCAGTTACGGAGCGGGGAAGGCTGAAAAA.

To note about this clone: The read stops 3 residues short of the end of the CDR3; the missing end is completed from the germline J gene. The chain carries TRBV19 and TRBJ2-7; 13 bases are a match to TRBD2. The CDR3 loop spans 14 amino acids. Germline V lookup: CDR1 LNHDA, CDR2 SQIVND (reference sequence). V gave up 5 bases and J gave up 4 bases; unmatched junction bases: 2. The sequenced CDR3 bases are TGTGCCAGTAGTTGGACTAGCGGGAGTTACGAG. As protein: CASSWTSGSYE. The CDR3 reads in full as CASSWTSGSYEQYF.

A note on this clone: With the read ending 3 residues before the CDR3 end, the germline J gene is used to fill in that end. The chain combines TRBV20-1 with TRBJ1-1; 8 bases are a match to TRBD1. The CDR3 extends over 14 amino acids. Germline CDR1 DFQATT, CDR2 SNEGSKA (reference sequence). The ends lost 7 bases at V and 1 base at J; junction bases unmatched: 8. Partial CDR3 DNA: TGCAGTGGTCTGCCCGGACAGGGGAACACTGAA. Its translation: CSGLPGQGNTE. The entire CDR3 protein is CSGLPGQGNTEAFF.

As for this clone: Coverage ceases 3 residues before the CDR3 finishes, and the germline J gene fills in the end. The J gene is TRBJ2-2, the V gene TRBV19; no definite D call. The CDR3 extends over 13 amino acids. V lost 3 bases to trimming and J lost 4 bases, with 6 bases between them. Germline CDR1 and CDR2: LNHDA and SQIVND (reference sequence). The CDR3 protein is CASSIFSTGELFF. CDR3 bases read: TGTGCCAGTAGTATTTTCAGCACCGGGGAG.

Regarding this clone: The CDR3 end falls 3 residues outside the read, so it is completed with the germline J gene. The J gene is TRBJ2-1, the V gene TRBV4-1; no clear D. Trimming took off 0 bases at V and 5 bases at J, with 17 bases between the two ends. CDR1 and CDR2 from the germline V gene are MGHRA and YSYEKL. The CDR3 spans 17 residues. The CDR3 bases that were read are TGCGCCAGCAGCCAAGATAAGGATGGAGCGAACAACAATGAG. Translated: CASSQDKDGANNNE. The whole CDR3 region reads CASSQDKDGANNNEQFF.

A note on this clone: Sequencing ends 3 residues short of the CDR3 end; the germline J gene provides the rest. The V gene is TRBV6-2 or TRBV6-3, the J gene TRBJ2-7, with D maybe TRBD1 (6 bases). The CDR3 length is 12 residues. V was trimmed by 4 bases and J by 3 bases, leaving 7 bases between them. Germline CDR1 is MNHEY and CDR2 is SVGEGT. CDR3 amino acids: CASSWTVYEQYF. Incomplete CDR3 DNA: TGTGCCAGCAGTTGGACAGTCTACGAG.

Points on this clone: The read finishes 3 residues shy of the CDR3 end, and the germline J gene is used to complete it. This rearrangement joins TRBV5-1 to TRBJ1-2; unclear D gene. Germline V gives CDR1 SGHRS, CDR2 YFSETQ. This CDR3 is built from 14 residues. V lost 1 base, J lost 3 bases, and 10 bases lay in between. The part of the CDR3 DNA that was read is TGCGCCAGCAGCTTGAGCAGGAGCCACTATGGC. Amino acid sequence: CASSLSRSHYG. The entire CDR3 is CASSLSRSHYGYTF.

As regards this clone: The CDR3 end lies 3 residues beyond the end of the read and is filled in from the germline J gene. The genes are TRBV10-1 and TRBJ2-3; 7 bases map to TRBD2. The CDR3 is made up of 18 amino acids. CDR1 is WNHNN and CDR2 is SYGVQD in the germline V gene (reference sequence). V was clipped by 9 bases and J by 5 bases; unmatched bases: 23. The sequenced CDR3 bases are TGCGCCAGGGTCCCATACCCTCTAGCGCGGGAGAGGCAAGATACG. Its translation: CARVPYPLARERQDT. The CDR3, in full, reads CARVPYPLARERQDTQYF.

In the case of this clone: From the germline J gene comes the end of the CDR3, since the read stops 3 residues before it. J is TRBJ1-2 and V is TRBV5-1, with TRBD1 matching over 7 bases. Germline CDR1 and CDR2: SGHRS and YFSETQ. The CDR3 is 17 amino acids. J lost 2 bases, V lost 4 bases, and 14 bases had no gene match. The CDR3 loop is CASSPGTVVALNYGYTF. The covered CDR3 bases are TGCGCCAGCAGCCCAGGGACAGTGGTCGCCCTCAACTATGGC.

On this clone itself: Read coverage stops 3 residues before the CDR3 terminus; the germline J gene supplies the remainder. V usage is TRBV20-1 and J usage is TRBJ2-3; D is perhaps TRBD1 or TRBD2 (5 bases each). This CDR3 spans 12 amino acids. Germline CDR1 reads DFQATT; CDR2 reads SNEGSKA (reference sequence). The sequenced part of the CDR3 DNA is TGCAGTGCCCGGGATGTTATAGGGGCG. Translated: CSARDVIGA. The whole CDR3 sequence is CSARDVIGAQYF.

A note on this clone: The sequenced fragment ends 3 residues before the CDR3 boundary, so the rest is inferred from the germline J gene. V usage is TRBV11-3 and J usage is TRBJ2-3; 7 bases fit TRBD1. V lost 5 bases, J lost 3 bases, and 8 bases stayed unmatched. The CDR3 is 15 amino acids. The germline V gene has CDR1 SGHNT and CDR2 YENEEA. The CDR3 DNA, read in part, is TGTGCCAGCAGCCAAGCGACAGGGTTTACAGATACG. It yields the protein CASSQATGFTDT. The full CDR3 protein reads CASSQATGFTDTQYF. Full variable domain (rest looked up from reference TRBV11-3 and TRBJ2-3): EAGVVQSPRYKIIEKKQPVAFWCNPISGHNTLYWYLQNLGQGPELLIRYENEEAVDDSQLPKDRFSAERLKGVDSTLKIQPAELGDSAVYLCASSQATGFTDTQYFGPGTRLTVL.

Worth noting for this clone: With the read ending 3 residues before the CDR3 end, the germline J gene is used to fill in that end. The chain recombines TRBV5-1 with TRBJ2-5; D ambiguous. V was pared by 0 bases and J by 0 bases, with 9 bases between. Germline V gives CDR1 SGHRS, CDR2 YFSETQ. The CDR3 extends over 15 amino acids. CDR3 DNA (partial): TGCGCCAGCAGCTTGGGTGGCAGTAACCAAGAGACC. Translating it yields CASSLGGSNQET. The complete CDR3 sequence is CASSLGGSNQETQYF.

CDR3 in amino acids: CASRRIGYTF. The covered CDR3 bases are TGTGCCAGTAGGCGAATTGGC. The chain recombines TRBV19 with TRBJ1-2; D gene ambiguous. The read terminates 3 residues before the CDR3 end, so the remaining end is supplied by the germline J gene. Per the germline V gene, CDR1 is LNHDA and CDR2 is SQIVND (reference sequence). The CDR3 has 10 amino acids. Trimming removed 6 bases from V and 7 bases from J, with 6 bases in between.

This clone is identified as medium-sized from frequency. The CDR3 extends 3 residues past the end of the read, so its final part is completed from the germline J gene. The V call is TRBV5-1, the J call TRBJ1-2, with 10 bases matching TRBD1. The CDR3 is made up of 17 amino acids. The germline gives CDR1 SGHRS, CDR2 YFSETQ. With 2 bases clipped from V and 3 bases from J, the junction kept 10 bases outside the gene matches. The covered CDR3 bases are TGCGCCAGCAGCTTAGCCGCTGGGACAGGGGTTTACTATGGC. This encodes CASSLAAGTGVYYG. The whole CDR3 protein is CASSLAAGTGVYYGYTF.

For this clone: The CDR3 goes on 3 residues after the read ends, and that part is filled in from the germline J gene. V and J are TRBV14 and TRBJ1-6; TRBD1 is a possible D gene (6 bases). The CDR3 is 16 amino acids. With 2 bases removed from V and 3 bases from J, the gap between germline ends came to 11 bases. From germline, CDR1 is SGHDN and CDR2 FVKESK. The sequenced part of the CDR3 DNA is TGTGCCAGCAGCCAAAGGGGGAAAGTCTATAATTCACCC. Its protein is CASSQRGKVYNSP. In full, the CDR3 is CASSQRGKVYNSPLHF.

A note on this clone: Sequencing ends 3 residues short of the CDR3 end; the germline J gene provides the rest. The chain links TRBV2 to TRBJ1-4; D call uncertain. The CDR3 covers 13 residues. V lost 6 bases and J lost 7, with 12 bases in between. Germline CDR1 SNHLY, CDR2 FYNNEI. Partial CDR3 DNA: TGTGCCAGCAGGGTGGGCTTTGGTGAAAAA. Translation gives CASRVGFGEK. The full CDR3 reads CASRVGFGEKLFF.

Worth noting for this clone: Sequencing ends 3 residues short of the CDR3 end; the germline J gene provides the rest. The gene calls are TRBV18 and TRBJ2-1; tentatively, D is TRBD2 (5 bases). The CDR3 covers 14 residues. CDR1 is KGHSH, CDR2 LQKENI, per germline. Trimming took 0 bases from V and 8 from J, leaving 11 bases between them. CDR3 region: CASSPPAGSDEQFF. The sequenced CDR3 bases are TGTGCCAGCTCACCACCCGCGGGTTCGGATGAG. The complete variable domain, with remaining parts taken from reference TRBV18 and TRBJ2-1, reads NAGVMQNPRHLVRRRGQEARLRCSPMKGHSHVYWYRQLPEEGLKFMVYLQKENIIDESGMPKERFSAEFPKEGPSILRIQQVVRGDSAAYFCASSPPAGSDEQFFGPGTRLTVL.